This TCR beta chain was sequenced during a study of blood T cell repertoires in COVID-19. As for the study in general: Sites in the United States, Italy and Spain provided acute and convalescent COVID-19 samples. Sources were T cells, B-cell-depleted T cells, or PBMCs; the material itself was cDNA or gDNA.

In the authors' workflow: Scientists estimated how many nucleated cells there were by amplifying reference gene primers. Sequencing was performed with immunoSEQ multiplex PCR; in TCRdb, only in-frame clones are kept and a portion is missing. V and J calls and clone size are those listed in that table; D and trimming were worked out from the DNA. This sample yields around 210,000 clones, of which 75% to 85% are seen a single time; approximately 13% belongs to the top ten. The TCR sequence derives from a human donor in a cohort sampled during active COVID-19. The sequenced sample was peripheral blood.

This CDR3 is CASSTGGGEGEKLFF. The DNA for the CDR3 is TGTGCCAGCAGTACGGGTGGGGGGGAAGGCGAAAAACTGTTTTTT. The rearrangement joins TRBV27 to TRBJ1-4; TRBD1 might be the D (5 bases). V gave up 5 bases and J gave up 8 bases, with 18 bases separating them. Per the germline V gene, CDR1 is MNHEY and CDR2 is SMNVEV (reference sequence). The CDR3 has 15 residues.